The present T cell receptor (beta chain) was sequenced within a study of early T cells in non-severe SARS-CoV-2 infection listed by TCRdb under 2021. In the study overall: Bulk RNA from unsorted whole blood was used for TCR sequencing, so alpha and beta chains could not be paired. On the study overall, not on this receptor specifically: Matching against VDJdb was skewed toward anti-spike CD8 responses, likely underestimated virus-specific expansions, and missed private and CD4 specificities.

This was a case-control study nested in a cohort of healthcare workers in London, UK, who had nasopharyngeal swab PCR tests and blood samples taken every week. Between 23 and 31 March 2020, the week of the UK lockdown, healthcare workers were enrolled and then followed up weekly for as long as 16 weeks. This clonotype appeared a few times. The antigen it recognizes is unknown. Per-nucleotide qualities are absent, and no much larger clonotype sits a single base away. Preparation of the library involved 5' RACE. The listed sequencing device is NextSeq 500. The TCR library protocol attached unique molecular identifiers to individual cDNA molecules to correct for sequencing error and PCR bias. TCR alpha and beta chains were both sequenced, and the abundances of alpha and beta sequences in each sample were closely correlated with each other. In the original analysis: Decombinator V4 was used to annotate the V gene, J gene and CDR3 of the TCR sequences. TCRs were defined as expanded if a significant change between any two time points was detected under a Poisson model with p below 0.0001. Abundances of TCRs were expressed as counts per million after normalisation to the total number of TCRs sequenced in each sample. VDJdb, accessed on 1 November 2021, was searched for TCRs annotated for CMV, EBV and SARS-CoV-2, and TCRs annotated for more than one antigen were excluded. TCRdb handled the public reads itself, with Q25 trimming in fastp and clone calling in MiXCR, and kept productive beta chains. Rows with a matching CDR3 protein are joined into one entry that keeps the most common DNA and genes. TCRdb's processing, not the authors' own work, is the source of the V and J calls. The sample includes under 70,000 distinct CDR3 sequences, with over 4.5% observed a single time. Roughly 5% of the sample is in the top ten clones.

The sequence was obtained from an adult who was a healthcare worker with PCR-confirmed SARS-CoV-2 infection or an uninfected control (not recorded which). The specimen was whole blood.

The DNA sequence reads TGTGCCAGCAGCTTGGAGACGGCGGGGTTAAACCCTAGCACAGATACGCAGTATTTT. The encoded protein is CASSLETAGLNPSTDTQYF. The chain couples TRBV5-4 to TRBJ2-3; tentative D gene TRBD2, with 6 bases matching. Trimming costs V 0 bases and J 0 bases, and their ends lie 20 bases apart. Taken from the germline V gene (reference sequence), the CDR1 and CDR2 loops are SGHNT and YYREEE. The CDR3 numbers 19 residues from cysteine through phenylalanine. The CDR3 DNA has 57 bases and is translated from base 1.